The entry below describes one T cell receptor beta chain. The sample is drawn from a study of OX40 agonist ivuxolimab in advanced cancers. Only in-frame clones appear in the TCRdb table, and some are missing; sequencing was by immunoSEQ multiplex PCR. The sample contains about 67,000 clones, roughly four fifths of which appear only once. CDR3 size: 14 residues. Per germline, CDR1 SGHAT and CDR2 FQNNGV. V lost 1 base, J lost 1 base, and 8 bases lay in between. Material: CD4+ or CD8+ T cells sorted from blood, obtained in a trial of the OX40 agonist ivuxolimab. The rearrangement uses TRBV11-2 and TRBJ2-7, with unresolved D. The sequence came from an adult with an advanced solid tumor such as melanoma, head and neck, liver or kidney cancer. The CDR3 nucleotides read TGTGCCAGCAGCTTAGCAACACATTCCTACGAGCAGTACTTC. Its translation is CASSLATHSYEQYF. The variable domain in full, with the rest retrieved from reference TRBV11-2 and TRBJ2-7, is EAGVAQSPRYKIIEKRQSVAFWCNPISGHATLYWYQQILGQGPKLLIQFQNNGVVDDSQLPKDRFSAERLKGVDSTLKIQPAKLEDSAVYLCASSLATHSYEQYFGPGTRLTVT.